Sequencing of this T cell receptor beta chain was carried out in a study of T-cell memory formation after mild COVID-19. For the study at large: TCR clustering was largely donor specific.

V lost 4 bases, J lost 5 bases, and 10 bases stayed unmatched. This CDR3 has 16 residues. Per the germline V gene, CDR1 is SGHRS and CDR2 is YFSETQ. TCR alpha and TCR beta cDNA libraries with sample barcodes and UMIs came from 5'RACE using constant-segment primers. TCRdb reanalysed the 5' RACE reads using MiXCR and keeps one entry per CDR3 protein. The data hold around 530,000 distinct CDR3 sequences, with less than 25% observed a single time. Points from the study as a whole: Second-wave clones with a day 37 peak had unconfirmed SARS-CoV-2 specificity. In pre-infection memory, a portion of responding clones appeared, which suggested that cross-reactive memory joined.

This clonotype has ten or more counts. Its target is unknown. The J gene is TRBJ2-1, the V gene TRBV5-1; 9 nucleotides match TRBD1. The sample taken for sequencing was PBMCs or a T cell subset sorted from them (not recorded which). The TCR sequence derives from an adult woman who had mild COVID-19 (a few samples of this study predate the infection). Cell type and time point are not known. The DNA of the CDR3 is TGCGCCAGCAGCCCGAGAACAGGGGGCCGGCACAATGAGCAGTTCTTC. Its protein is CASSPRTGGRHNEQFF.